Given below is one T cell receptor (beta chain) in context. The sample comes from a study of OX40 agonist ivuxolimab in advanced cancers. This table comes from immunoSEQ multiplex PCR, and its TCRdb copy is limited to in-frame clones, with some not included. Altogether tens of thousands of clones are present, around 83% being singletons, with the ten largest covering about 1.2%. This CDR3 comprises 13 residues. With 4 bases removed from V and 4 bases from J, the gap between germline ends came to 8 bases. The germline V gene has CDR1 MNHNY and CDR2 SVGAGI (reference sequence). The chain couples TRBV6-6 to TRBJ1-5; D is ambiguous. The TCR comes from an adult with an advanced solid tumor such as melanoma, head and neck, liver or kidney cancer. The starting material was CD4+ or CD8+ T cells sorted from blood, obtained in a trial of the OX40 agonist ivuxolimab. The CDR3 reads CASSWSGNQPQHF. As DNA, the CDR3 is TGTGCCAGCAGTTGGTCGGGGAATCAGCCCCAGCATTTT.